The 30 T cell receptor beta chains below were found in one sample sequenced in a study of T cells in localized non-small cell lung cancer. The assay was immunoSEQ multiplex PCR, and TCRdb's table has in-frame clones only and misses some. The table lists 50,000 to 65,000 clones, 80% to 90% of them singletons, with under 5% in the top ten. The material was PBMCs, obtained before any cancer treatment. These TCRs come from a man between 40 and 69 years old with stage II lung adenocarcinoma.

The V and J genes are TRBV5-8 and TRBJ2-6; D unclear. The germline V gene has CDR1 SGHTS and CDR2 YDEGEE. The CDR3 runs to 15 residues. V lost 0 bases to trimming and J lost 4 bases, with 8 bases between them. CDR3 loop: CASSLDGSGANVLTF. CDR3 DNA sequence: TGTGCCAGCAGCTTGGACGGGTCCGGGGCCAACGTCCTGACTTTC.

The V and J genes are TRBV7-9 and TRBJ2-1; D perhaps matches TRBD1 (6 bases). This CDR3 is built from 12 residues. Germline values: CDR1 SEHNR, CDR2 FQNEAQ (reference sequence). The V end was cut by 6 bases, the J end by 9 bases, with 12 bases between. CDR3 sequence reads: CASRFTGFEQFF. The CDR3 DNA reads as TGTGCCAGCAGATTCACAGGGTTTGAGCAGTTCTTC.

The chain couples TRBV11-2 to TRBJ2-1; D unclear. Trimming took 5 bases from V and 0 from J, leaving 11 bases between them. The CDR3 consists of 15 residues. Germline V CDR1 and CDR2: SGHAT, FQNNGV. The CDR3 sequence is CASSPRLNSYNEQFF. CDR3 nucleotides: TGTGCCAGCAGCCCCCGACTCAACTCCTACAATGAGCAGTTCTTC.

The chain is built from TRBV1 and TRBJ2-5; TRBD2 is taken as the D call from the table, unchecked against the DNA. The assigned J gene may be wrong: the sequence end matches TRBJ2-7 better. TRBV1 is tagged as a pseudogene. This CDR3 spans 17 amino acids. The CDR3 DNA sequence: TGCACCAGCAGCCAGCCTCGACGGACTAGCGGGAGCCCCGAGCAGTACTTC. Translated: CTSSQPRRTSGSPEQYF.

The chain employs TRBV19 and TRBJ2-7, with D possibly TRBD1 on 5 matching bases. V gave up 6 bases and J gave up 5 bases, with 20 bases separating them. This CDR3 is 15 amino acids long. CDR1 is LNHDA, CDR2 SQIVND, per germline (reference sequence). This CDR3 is CASSVQGAHRDEQYF. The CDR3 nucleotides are TGTGCCAGTAGCGTTCAGGGCGCCCACCGGGACGAGCAGTACTTC.

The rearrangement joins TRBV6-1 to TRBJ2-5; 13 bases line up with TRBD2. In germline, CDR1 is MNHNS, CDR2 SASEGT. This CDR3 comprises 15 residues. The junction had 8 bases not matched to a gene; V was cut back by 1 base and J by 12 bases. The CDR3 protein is CASSEDRTSGSRKYF. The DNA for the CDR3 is TGTGCCAGCAGTGAAGATCGGACTAGCGGGAGCCGCAAGTACTTC.

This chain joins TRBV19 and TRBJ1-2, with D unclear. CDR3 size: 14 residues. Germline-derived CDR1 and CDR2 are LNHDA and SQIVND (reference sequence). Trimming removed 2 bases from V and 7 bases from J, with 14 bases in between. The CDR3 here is CASSIFGQPFGYTF. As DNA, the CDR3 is TGTGCCAGTAGTATATTTGGGCAGCCATTTGGCTACACCTTC.

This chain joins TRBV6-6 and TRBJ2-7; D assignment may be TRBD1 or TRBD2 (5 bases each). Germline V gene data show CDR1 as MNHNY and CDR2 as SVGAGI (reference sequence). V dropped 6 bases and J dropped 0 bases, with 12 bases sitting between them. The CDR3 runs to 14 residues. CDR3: CASRGRALSYEQYF. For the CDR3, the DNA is TGTGCCAGCAGGGGGCGGGCGCTCTCCTACGAGCAGTACTTC.

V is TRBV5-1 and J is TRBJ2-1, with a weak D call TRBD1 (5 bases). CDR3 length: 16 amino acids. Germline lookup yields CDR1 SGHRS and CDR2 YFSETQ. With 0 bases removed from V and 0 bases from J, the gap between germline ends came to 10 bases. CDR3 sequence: CASSLVWQGSYNEQFF. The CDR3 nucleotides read TGCGCCAGCAGCTTGGTCTGGCAGGGCTCCTACAATGAGCAGTTCTTC. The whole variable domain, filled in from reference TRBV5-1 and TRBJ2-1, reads KAGVTQTPRYLIKTRGQQVTLSCSPISGHRSVSWYQQTPGQGLQFLFEYFSETQRNKGNFPGRFSGRQFSNSRSEMNVSTLELGDSALYLCASSLVWQGSYNEQFFGPGTRLTVL.

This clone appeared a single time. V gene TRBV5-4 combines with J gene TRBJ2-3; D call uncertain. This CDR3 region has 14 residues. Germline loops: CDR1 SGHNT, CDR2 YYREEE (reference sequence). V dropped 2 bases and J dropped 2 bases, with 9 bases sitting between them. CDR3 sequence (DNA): TGTGCCAGCAGCTTCGGAGCGCACACAGATACGCAGTATTTT. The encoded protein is CASSFGAHTDTQYF.

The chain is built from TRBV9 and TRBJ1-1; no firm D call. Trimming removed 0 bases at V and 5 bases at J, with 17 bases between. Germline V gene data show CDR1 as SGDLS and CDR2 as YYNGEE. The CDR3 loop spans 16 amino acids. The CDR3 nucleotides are TGTGCCAGCAGCGTAGGGGCAGAGACGAGGCGGACTGAAGCTTTCTTT. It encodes CASSVGAETRRTEAFF.

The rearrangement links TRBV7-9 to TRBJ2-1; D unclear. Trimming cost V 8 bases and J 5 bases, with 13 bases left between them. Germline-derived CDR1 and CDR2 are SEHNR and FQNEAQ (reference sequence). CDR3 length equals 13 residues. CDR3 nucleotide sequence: TGTGCCAGCCGCGTTGGTGGGAACAATGAGCAGTTCTTC. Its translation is CASRVGGNNEQFF.

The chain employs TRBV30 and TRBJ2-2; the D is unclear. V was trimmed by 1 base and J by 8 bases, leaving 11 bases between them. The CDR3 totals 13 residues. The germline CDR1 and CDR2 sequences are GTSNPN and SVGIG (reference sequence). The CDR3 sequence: CAWSASPTGELFF. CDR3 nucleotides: TGTGCCTGGAGTGCCTCTCCGACGGGGGAGCTGTTTTTT.

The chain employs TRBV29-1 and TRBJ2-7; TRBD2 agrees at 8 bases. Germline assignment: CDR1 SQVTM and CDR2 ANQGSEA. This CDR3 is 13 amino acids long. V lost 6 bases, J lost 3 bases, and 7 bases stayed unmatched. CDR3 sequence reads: CSVDSGTLYEQYF. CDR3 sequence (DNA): TGCAGCGTGGATAGCGGGACCCTCTACGAGCAGTACTTC.

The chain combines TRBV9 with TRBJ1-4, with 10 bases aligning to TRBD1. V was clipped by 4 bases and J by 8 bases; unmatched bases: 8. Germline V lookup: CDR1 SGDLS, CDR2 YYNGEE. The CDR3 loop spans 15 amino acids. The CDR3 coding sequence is TGTGCCAGCAGCCCGCGGACAGGGGGTCGAGAAAAACTGTTTTTT. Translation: CASSPRTGGREKLFF.

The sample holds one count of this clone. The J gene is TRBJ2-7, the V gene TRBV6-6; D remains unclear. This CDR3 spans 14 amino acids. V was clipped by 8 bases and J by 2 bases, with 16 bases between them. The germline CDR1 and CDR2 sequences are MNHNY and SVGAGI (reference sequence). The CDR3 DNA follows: TGTGCCAGCCTCGCCAACATTTCCCCCTACGAGCAGTACTTC. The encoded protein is CASLANISPYEQYF.

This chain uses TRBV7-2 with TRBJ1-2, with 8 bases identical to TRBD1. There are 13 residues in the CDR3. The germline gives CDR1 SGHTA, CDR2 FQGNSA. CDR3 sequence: CATARQGMGGYTF. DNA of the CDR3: TGTGCTACGGCGAGACAGGGGATGGGGGGCTACACCTTC.

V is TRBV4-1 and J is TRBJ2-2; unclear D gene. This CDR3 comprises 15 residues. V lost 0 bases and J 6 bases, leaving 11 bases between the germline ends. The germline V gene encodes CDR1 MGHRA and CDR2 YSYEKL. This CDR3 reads CASSQDLVGSGELFF. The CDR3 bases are TGCGCCAGCAGCCAAGATCTTGTCGGTTCCGGGGAGCTGTTTTTT.

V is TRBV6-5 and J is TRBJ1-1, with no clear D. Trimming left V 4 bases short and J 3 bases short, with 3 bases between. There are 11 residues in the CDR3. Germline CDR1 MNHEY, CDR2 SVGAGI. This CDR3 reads CASSFDTEAFF. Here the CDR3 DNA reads TGTGCCAGCAGTTTTGACACTGAAGCTTTCTTT.

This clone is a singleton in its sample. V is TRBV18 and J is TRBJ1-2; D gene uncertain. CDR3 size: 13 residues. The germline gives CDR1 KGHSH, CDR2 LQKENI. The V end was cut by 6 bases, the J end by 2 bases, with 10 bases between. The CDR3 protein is CASSPDPNYGYTF. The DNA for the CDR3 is TGTGCCAGCTCTCCGGACCCGAACTATGGCTACACCTTC.

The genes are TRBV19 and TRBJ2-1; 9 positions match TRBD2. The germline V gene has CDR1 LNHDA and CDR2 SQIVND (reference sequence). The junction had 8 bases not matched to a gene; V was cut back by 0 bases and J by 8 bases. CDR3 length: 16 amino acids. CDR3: CASSIDGSGSSDEQFF. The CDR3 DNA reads TGTGCCAGTAGTATAGATGGTAGCGGGAGTTCGGATGAGCAGTTCTTC. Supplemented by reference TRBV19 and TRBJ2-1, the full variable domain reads DGGITQSPKYLFRKEGQNVTLSCEQNLNHDAMYWYRQDPGQGLRLIYYSQIVNDFQKGDIAEGYSVSREKKESFPLTVTSAQKNPTAFYLCASSIDGSGSSDEQFFGPGTRLTVL.

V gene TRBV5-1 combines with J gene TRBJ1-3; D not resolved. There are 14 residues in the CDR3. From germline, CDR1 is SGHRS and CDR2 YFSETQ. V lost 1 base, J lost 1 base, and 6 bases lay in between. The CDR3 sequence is CASSLTESGNTIYF. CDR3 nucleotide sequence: TGCGCCAGCAGCTTGACGGAATCTGGAAACACCATATATTTT.

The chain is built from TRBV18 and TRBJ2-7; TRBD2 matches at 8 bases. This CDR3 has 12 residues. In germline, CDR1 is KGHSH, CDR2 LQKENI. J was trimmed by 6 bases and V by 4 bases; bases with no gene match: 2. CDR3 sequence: CASSHGTSEQYF. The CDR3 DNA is TGTGCCAGCTCACACGGGACTAGCGAGCAGTACTTC.

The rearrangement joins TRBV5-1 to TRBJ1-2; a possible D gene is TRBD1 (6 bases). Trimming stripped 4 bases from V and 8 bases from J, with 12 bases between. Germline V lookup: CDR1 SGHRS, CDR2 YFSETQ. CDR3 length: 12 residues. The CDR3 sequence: CASSGRGGGYTF. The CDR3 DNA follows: TGCGCCAGCAGCGGCAGGGGCGGCGGCTACACCTTC.

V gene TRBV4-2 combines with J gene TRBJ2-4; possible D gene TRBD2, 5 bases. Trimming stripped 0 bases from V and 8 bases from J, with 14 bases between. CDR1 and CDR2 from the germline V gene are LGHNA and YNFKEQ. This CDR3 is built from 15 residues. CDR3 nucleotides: TGTGCCAGCAGCCAAGATACCTTGGGAGTAGACATTCAGTACTTC. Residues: CASSQDTLGVDIQYF.

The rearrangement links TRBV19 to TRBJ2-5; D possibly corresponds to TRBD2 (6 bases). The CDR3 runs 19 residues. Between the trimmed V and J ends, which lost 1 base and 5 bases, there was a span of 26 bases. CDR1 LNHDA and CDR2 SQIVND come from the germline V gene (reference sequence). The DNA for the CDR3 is TGTGCCAGTAGTATAGTTGCGGGCCTTACGGGGGAGCGACGGGAGACCCAGTACTTC. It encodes CASSIVAGLTGERRETQYF.

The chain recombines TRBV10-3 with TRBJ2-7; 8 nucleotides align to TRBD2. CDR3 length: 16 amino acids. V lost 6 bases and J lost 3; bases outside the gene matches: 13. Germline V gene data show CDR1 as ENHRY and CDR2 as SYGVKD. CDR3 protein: CAISSPPAGVSYEQYF. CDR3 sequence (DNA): TGTGCCATCAGCTCCCCTCCAGCGGGAGTCAGCTACGAGCAGTACTTC.

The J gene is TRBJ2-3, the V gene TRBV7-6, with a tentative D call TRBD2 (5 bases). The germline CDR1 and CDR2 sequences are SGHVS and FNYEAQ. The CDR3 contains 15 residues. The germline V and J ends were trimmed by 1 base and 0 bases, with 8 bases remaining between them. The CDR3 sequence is CASSLDGGSTDTQYF. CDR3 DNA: TGTGCCAGCAGCTTAGACGGCGGGAGCACAGATACGCAGTATTTT.

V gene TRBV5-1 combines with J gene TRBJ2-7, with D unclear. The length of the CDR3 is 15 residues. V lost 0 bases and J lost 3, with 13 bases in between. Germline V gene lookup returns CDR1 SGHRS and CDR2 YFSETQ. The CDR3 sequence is CASSLGGQVYYEQYF. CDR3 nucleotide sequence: TGCGCCAGCAGCTTGGGCGGTCAGGTATACTACGAGCAGTACTTC.

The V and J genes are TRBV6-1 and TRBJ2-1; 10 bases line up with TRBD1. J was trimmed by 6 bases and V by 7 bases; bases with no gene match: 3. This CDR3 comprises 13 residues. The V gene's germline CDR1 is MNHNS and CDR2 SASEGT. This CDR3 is CASKGTGVNEQFF. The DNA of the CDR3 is TGTGCCAGCAAAGGGACAGGGGTCAATGAGCAGTTCTTC.